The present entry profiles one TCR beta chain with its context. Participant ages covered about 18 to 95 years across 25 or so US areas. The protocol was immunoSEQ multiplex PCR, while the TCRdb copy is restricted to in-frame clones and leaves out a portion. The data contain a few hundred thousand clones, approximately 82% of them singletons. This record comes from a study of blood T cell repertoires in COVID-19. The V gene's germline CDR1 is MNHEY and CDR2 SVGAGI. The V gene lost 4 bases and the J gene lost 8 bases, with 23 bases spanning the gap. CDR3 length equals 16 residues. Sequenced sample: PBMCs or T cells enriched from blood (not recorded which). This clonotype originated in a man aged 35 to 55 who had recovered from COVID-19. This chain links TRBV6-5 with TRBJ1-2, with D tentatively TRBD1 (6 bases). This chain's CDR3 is CASSFGPTGIDGGYTF. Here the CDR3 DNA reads TGTGCCAGCAGTTTCGGTCCTACAGGGATAGACGGCGGCTACACCTTC.